A single sample gave rise to the 5 T cell receptor beta chains below, sequenced in a study of radiotherapy plus CTLA-4 blockade in lung cancer. Profiling relied on immunoSEQ multiplex PCR, and the TCRdb table lists in-frame clones only, not all of them. The sample has approximately 80,000 clones, over 65% seen once. Source: peripheral blood, taken from a patient treated with radiotherapy plus ipilimumab. The receptors were gathered from a human donor with non-small cell lung cancer whose response to radiotherapy plus ipilimumab could not be evaluated.

The rearrangement uses TRBV19 and TRBJ2-4; maybe TRBD2 (6 bases). The germline V gene has CDR1 LNHDA and CDR2 SQIVND (reference sequence). The CDR3 loop spans 14 amino acids. V lost 6 bases, J lost 5 bases, and 14 bases lay in between. The CDR3 reads CASRGRREQNIQYF. The CDR3, as DNA: TGTGCCAGTAGAGGGCGGAGGGAACAAAACATTCAGTACTTC.

The chain joins TRBV27 to TRBJ1-1, with D maybe TRBD1 (6 bases). Trimming took 6 bases from V and 4 from J, leaving 18 bases between them. This CDR3 has 15 residues. Germline values: CDR1 MNHEY, CDR2 SMNVEV (reference sequence). This chain's CDR3 is CASSPRGALSTEAFF. CDR3 in DNA: TGTGCCAGCAGCCCCAGGGGCGCACTGAGCACTGAAGCTTTCTTT.

A few counts support this clone. V usage is TRBV7-2 and J usage is TRBJ2-7; D is perhaps TRBD1 (6 bases). This CDR3 is built from 15 residues. Trimming shortened V by 1 base and J by 2 bases, and 12 bases separated the two germline ends. Germline V gene lookup returns CDR1 SGHTA and CDR2 FQGNSA. The CDR3 nucleotides are TGTGCCAGCAGCTTAGTCGCGGACAGCACCTACGAGCAGTACTTC. Translating it yields CASSLVADSTYEQYF. Supplemented by reference TRBV7-2 and TRBJ2-7, the full variable domain reads GAGVSQSPSNKVTEKGKDVELRCDPISGHTALYWYRQSLGQGLEFLIYFQGNSAPDKSGLPSDRFSAERTGGSVSTLTIQRTQQEDSAVYLCASSLVADSTYEQYFGPGTRLTVT.

The chain combines TRBV11-2 with TRBJ2-7, with 7 positions matching TRBD2. The CDR3 totals 13 residues. The germline CDR1 and CDR2 sequences are SGHAT and FQNNGV. J lost 7 bases, V lost 1 base, and 4 bases had no gene match. For the CDR3, the DNA is TGTGCCAGCAGCTTAGGGACTAGGGGTGAGCAGTACTTC. It specifies CASSLGTRGEQYF. Full variable domain (missing parts from reference TRBV11-2 and TRBJ2-7): EAGVAQSPRYKIIEKRQSVAFWCNPISGHATLYWYQQILGQGPKLLIQFQNNGVVDDSQLPKDRFSAERLKGVDSTLKIQPAKLEDSAVYLCASSLGTRGEQYFGPGTRLTVT.

The chain is built from TRBV6-5 and TRBJ2-5, with D possibly being TRBD2 (5 bases). The tail of the sequence fits TRBJ2-7 better, so the J call may be wrong. The length of the CDR3 is 16 residues. Germline V CDR1 and CDR2: MNHEY, SVGAGI. The CDR3, as DNA: TGTGCCAGCAGTTACTCGAGGCGGGCCAGCTCCTACGAGCAGTACTTC. Translation: CASSYSRRASSYEQYF.